A selection of T cell receptor beta chains follows, all from one sample in a study of follicular helper T cells after annual influenza vaccination. The method was immunoSEQ multiplex PCR; TCRdb's version includes in-frame clones alone and lacks a portion of them. The sample carries about 10,000 clones, approximately 85% recorded once. Sequenced material: CXCR5+ CD38- circulating T follicular helper cells from blood, taken 7 days after influenza vaccination. The receptor set was obtained from an adult who received the influenza vaccine. Each CDR3 is given with its conserved first and last residue. The D gene is left open where the match is weak. The size entry is marked missing in some rows and otherwise reads once, few, many or a size class.

j_gene,d_gene,v_gene,abundance,len,CDR3aa,CDR3nt
TRBJ1-5,-,TRBV7-2,few,16,CASSLLGADSNQPQHF,TGTGCCAGCAGCTTACTCGGGGCGGATAGCAATCAGCCCCAGCATTTT
TRBJ2-5,-,TRBV6-5,-,12,CASSGGKETQYF,TGTGCCAGCAGTGGGGGGAAAGAGACCCAGTACTTC
TRBJ2-7,TRBD2,TRBV28,-,19,CASSATGLAGGSYSYEQYF,TGTGCCAGCAGCGCGACGGGACTAGCGGGGGGGAGCTACTCCTACGAGCAGTACTTC
TRBJ1-1,TRBD1,TRBV30,-,15,CAWSAGTGANTEAFF,TGTGCCTGGAGTGCAGGGACAGGGGCTAACACTGAAGCTTTCTTT
TRBJ2-7,-,TRBV19,-,14,CASSTQGRGYEQYF,TGTGCCAGTAGTACCCAGGGGAGAGGGTACGAGCAGTACTTC
TRBJ2-7,TRBD1,TRBV11-3,-,15,CASSQGSGTGGEQYF,TGTGCCAGCAGCCAAGGCTCCGGGACAGGGGGCGAGCAGTACTTC
TRBJ1-2,TRBD1,TRBV5-1,-,15,CASSWGTGGNYGYTF,TGCGCCAGCAGCTGGGGGACAGGGGGAAACTATGGCTACACCTTC
TRBJ2-5,TRBD1,TRBV6-1,-,15,CASSEGQTYQETQYF,TGTGCCAGCAGTGAGGGACAGACTTACCAAGAGACCCAGTACTTC
TRBJ1-1,-,TRBV5-6,-,15,CASSLVTLGGGEAFF,TGTGCCAGCAGCTTGGTTACTCTCGGGGGAGGGGAAGCTTTCTTT
TRBJ2-5,-,TRBV7-2,-,15,CASSLEGGLSETQYF,TGTGCCAGCAGCTTAGAGGGGGGTTTAAGCGAGACCCAGTACTTC
TRBJ1-2,TRBD1,TRBV6-5,-,15,CASSKTGASGDGYTF,TGTGCCAGCAGCAAGACAGGGGCATCGGGGGATGGCTACACCTTC
TRBJ1-2,TRBD1,TRBV11-2,-,17,CASSLDSSPTGRYGYTF,TGTGCCAGCAGCTTAGATTCGTCCCCGACAGGGCGCTATGGCTACACCTTC
TRBJ2-3,-,TRBV11-2,-,12,CASSLGGDTQYF,TGTGCCAGCAGCTTGGGCGGGGATACGCAGTATTTT
TRBJ1-1,-,TRBV6-5,-,13,CASSLRGNTEAFF,TGTGCCAGCAGCCTAAGGGGGAACACTGAAGCTTTCTTT
TRBJ2-1,TRBD1,TRBV7-9,-,15,CASSLRTGAGNEQFF,TGTGCCAGCAGCTTAAGGACAGGTGCCGGCAATGAGCAGTTCTTC
TRBJ1-1,-,TRBV29-1,-,13,CSVEKGHNTEAFF,TGCAGCGTTGAAAAGGGACACAACACTGAAGCTTTCTTT
TRBJ1-1,-,TRBV2,-,14,CASSERAGRSEAFF,TGTGCCAGCAGTGAAAGGGCAGGGAGGTCTGAAGCTTTCTTT
TRBJ1-4,TRBD1,TRBV7-9,-,15,CASSGGTGWDEKLFF,TGTGCCAGCAGCGGAGGGACAGGTTGGGATGAAAAACTGTTTTTT
TRBJ1-2,TRBD1,TRBV19,-,14,CASSITVTGYGYTF,TGTGCCAGTAGTATCACAGTGACAGGGTATGGCTACACCTTC
TRBJ1-2,-,TRBV11-2,-,14,CASSLGRNLYGYTF,TGTGCCAGCAGCTTAGGACGGAACCTCTATGGCTACACCTTC
TRBJ2-1,TRBD2,TRBV19,-,15,CASSIGASGAYEQFF,TGTGCCAGTAGTATAGGGGCTAGCGGGGCCTATGAGCAGTTCTTC
TRBJ1-1,-,TRBV19,-,14,CASSQEGGNTEAFF,TGTGCCAGTAGTCAAGAGGGGGGGAACACTGAAGCTTTCTTT
TRBJ2-3,-,TRBV6-7,-,10,CASRKDTQYF,TGTGCCAGCAGAAAAGATACGCAGTATTTT
TRBJ1-5,-,TRBV21-1,-,17,CASSWRVLHWHHQPQHF,TGTGCCAGCAGCTGGAGAGTACTACATTGGCATCATCAGCCCCAGCATTTT
TRBJ2-7,-,TRBV14,-,13,CASSQASLYEQYF,TGTGCCAGCAGCCAAGCATCTCTATACGAGCAGTACTTC
TRBJ1-5,-,TRBV10-3,-,16,CAISGGSRGGDQPQHF,TGTGCCATCAGTGGGGGGTCAAGGGGAGGGGATCAGCCCCAGCATTTT
TRBJ1-5,-,TRBV21-1,-,14,CASSGDGRNQPQHF,TGTGCCAGCAGCGGGGACGGTCGCAATCAGCCCCAGCATTTT
TRBJ2-3,TRBD1,TRBV7-3,-,16,CASSLLGQGNTDTQYF,TGTGCCAGCAGCTTATTAGGACAGGGGAACACAGATACGCAGTATTTT
TRBJ1-2,-,TRBV7-8,-,14,CASSLGNQEHGYTF,TGTGCCAGCAGCTTAGGCAACCAGGAGCATGGCTACACCTTC
TRBJ2-1,TRBD2,TRBV27,-,14,CASISGTTLNEQFF,TGTGCCAGCATCTCGGGGACTACCCTCAATGAGCAGTTCTTC
TRBJ1-2,-,TRBV9,-,14,CASSVGQGGQGYTF,TGTGCCAGCAGTGTTGGGCAGGGCGGTCAGGGCTACACCTTC
TRBJ2-1,TRBD2,TRBV28,few,14,CASNRLAGGFEQFF,TGTGCCAGCAACCGACTAGCGGGGGGGTTTGAGCAGTTCTTC